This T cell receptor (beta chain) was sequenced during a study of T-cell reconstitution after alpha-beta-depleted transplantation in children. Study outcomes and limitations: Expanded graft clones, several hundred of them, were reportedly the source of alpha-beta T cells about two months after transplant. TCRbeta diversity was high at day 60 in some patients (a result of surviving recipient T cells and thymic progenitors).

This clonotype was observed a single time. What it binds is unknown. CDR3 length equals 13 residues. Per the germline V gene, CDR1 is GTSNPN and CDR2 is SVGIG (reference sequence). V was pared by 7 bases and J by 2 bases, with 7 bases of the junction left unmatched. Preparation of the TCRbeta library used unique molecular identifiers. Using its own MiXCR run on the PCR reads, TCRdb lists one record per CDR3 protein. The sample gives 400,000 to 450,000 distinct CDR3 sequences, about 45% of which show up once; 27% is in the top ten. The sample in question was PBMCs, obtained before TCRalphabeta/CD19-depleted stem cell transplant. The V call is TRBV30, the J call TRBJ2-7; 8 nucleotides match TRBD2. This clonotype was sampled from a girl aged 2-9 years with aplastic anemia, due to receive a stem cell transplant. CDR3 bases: TGTGCCTACGATATAGCGGGAACCTACGAGCAGTACTTC. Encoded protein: CAYDIAGTYEQYF.